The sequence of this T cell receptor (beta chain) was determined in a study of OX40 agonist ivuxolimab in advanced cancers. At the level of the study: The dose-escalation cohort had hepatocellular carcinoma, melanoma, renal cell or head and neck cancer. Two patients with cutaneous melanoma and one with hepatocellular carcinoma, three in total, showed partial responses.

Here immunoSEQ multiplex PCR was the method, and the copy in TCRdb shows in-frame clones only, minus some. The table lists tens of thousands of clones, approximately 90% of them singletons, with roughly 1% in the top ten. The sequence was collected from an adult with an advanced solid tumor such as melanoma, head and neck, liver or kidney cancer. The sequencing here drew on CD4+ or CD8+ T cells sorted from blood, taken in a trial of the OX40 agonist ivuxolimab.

The CDR3: CASSFPGVGEKLFF. The CDR3 DNA follows: TGTGCCAGCAGTTTCCCGGGAGTCGGAGAAAAACTGTTTTTT. The gene calls are TRBV28 and TRBJ1-4; D is unresolved. The CDR3 is 14 amino acids. Germline V gene data show CDR1 as MDHEN and CDR2 as SYDVKM. Trimming shortened V by 3 bases and J by 8 bases, and 13 bases separated the two germline ends.